This T cell receptor (beta chain) was sequenced during a study of beta chain features in type 1 diabetes. Study conclusions and caveats: Moderately but significantly shorter TCRB CDR3s were found in Type 1 diabetes patients in all four CD4+ subsets.

cDNA synthesis used the whole RNA isolate, giving expressed TCRB sequences. Stem cell-like memory T cell samples came in at an average of about 930,000 reads. TCRdb's table, derived via immunoSEQ multiplex PCR, lists solely in-frame clones and lacks some. The profile covers 40,000 to 65,000 clones, with 50% to 75% appearing a single time and 0.29% taken by the ten largest. CDR3 length equals 14 residues. V was pared by 7 bases and J by 3 bases, with 6 bases of the junction left unmatched. The germline V gene has CDR1 SQVTM and CDR2 ANQGSEA. With regard to this clone: Its matching antigen is unknown.

The sample consisted of stem cell memory CD4+ T cells from blood. V usage is TRBV29-1 and J usage is TRBJ1-3; TRBD1 agrees at 10 bases. This TCR came from a woman aged 30 to 39 with type 1 diabetes. The CDR3 bases are TGCAGCGCCGACAGGGGGCTAGATGGAAACACCATATATTTT. Its translation is CSADRGLDGNTIYF.